This T cell receptor (beta chain) was obtained from a study of cytomegalovirus exposure and HLA in healthy donors. Study results and caveats: A highly shared variant cluster was judged a likely technical artifact. The HLA-A and HLA-B alleles of most subjects were reportedly predicted accurately from TCR beta sequences. Association of 16,951 TCR beta sequences with HLA alleles was found at 0.05 false discovery rate in a later analysis.

On this clone itself: The target antigen is unknown.

The study ran its PCR with 60 Vbeta and 13 Jbeta primers. Sequencing was performed with immunoSEQ multiplex PCR; in TCRdb, only in-frame clones are kept and a portion is missing. The sample includes around 210,000 clones. J gave up 7 bases and V 8 bases, and 23 bases lay outside the gene matches. Germline V gene lookup returns CDR1 MNHEY and CDR2 SMNVEV (reference sequence). There are 19 residues in the CDR3. V is TRBV27 and J is TRBJ2-1; 10 positions match TRBD2. The source of this sequence is a girl aged 2-10 years in good health and CMV-seropositive. The sequenced sample consisted of PBMCs. Here the CDR3 DNA reads TGTGCCAGCCTTATGTGGGCTAGCGGGAGCTGGGTCGGTCCTAATGAGCAGTTCTTC. It translates to CASLMWASGSWVGPNEQFF.